These T cell receptor beta chains were read from a single sample in a study of shared clonotypes between healthy human individuals. The table came from immunoSEQ multiplex PCR; TCRdb's copy has only in-frame clones and leaves some out. The table includes 2 million to 3 million clones, roughly 92% detected once. The sample comprised naive CD4+ T cells sorted from blood. The source of these receptors is a man between 18 and 35 years old in good health. Each CDR3 is given with its conserved first and last residue. Fields, in order: CDR3 protein, CDR3 DNA, V gene, clone size, D gene, J gene. A D gene is named only where the DNA matches it firmly. For some rows the clone size is stated as once, few or many, or as a class when expanded; others skip it.

CASSLHLLETNEKLFF TGTGCCAGCAGTCTCCACTTATTAGAAACTAATGAAAAACTGTTTTTT TRBV28 . . TRBJ1-4
CASSQDILRGRVALDEQYF TGCGCCAGCAGCCAAGATATCCTTCGCGGCAGGGTGGCTCTGGACGAGCAGTACTTC TRBV4-1 . . TRBJ2-7
CASSLGRAGQGTDTQYF TGTGCCAGCAGCTTAGGTCGGGCAGGGCAGGGCACAGATACGCAGTATTTT TRBV7-9 . . TRBJ2-3
CASSLGLYSGNTIYF TGTGCCAGCAGCTTGGGGCTGTACTCTGGAAACACCATATATTTT TRBV5-6 once . TRBJ1-3
CASSRTAHYEQYF TGTGCCAGCAGCCGTACAGCGCACTACGAGCAGTACTTC TRBV6-5 . . TRBJ2-7
CASSPGQETDEQYF TGCGCCAGCAGCCCCGGACAGGAAACAGACGAGCAGTACTTC TRBV5-1 once TRBD1 TRBJ2-7
CAISEREGGHPYEQYF TGTGCCATCAGTGAGAGGGAGGGGGGACACCCCTACGAGCAGTACTTC TRBV10-3 . . TRBJ2-7
CASSPRKTRGNQPQHF TGTGCTAGCAGCCCTAGAAAGACCCGGGGCAATCAGCCCCAGCATTTT TRBV7-7 . . TRBJ1-5
CASREIQNRLGEQYF TGTGCCAGCAGGGAAATACAAAACCGACTGGGGGAGCAGTACTTC TRBV6-1 . . TRBJ2-7
CASGSTSGVEGTQYF TGTGCCAGCGGGTCGACTAGCGGGGTGGAGGGGACCCAGTACTTC TRBV28 . TRBD2 TRBJ2-5
CASSIRAGRRRAMNTEAFF TGTGCCAGTAGTATTCGGGCAGGCCGCCGAAGGGCCATGAACACTGAAGCTTTCTTT TRBV19 . . TRBJ1-1